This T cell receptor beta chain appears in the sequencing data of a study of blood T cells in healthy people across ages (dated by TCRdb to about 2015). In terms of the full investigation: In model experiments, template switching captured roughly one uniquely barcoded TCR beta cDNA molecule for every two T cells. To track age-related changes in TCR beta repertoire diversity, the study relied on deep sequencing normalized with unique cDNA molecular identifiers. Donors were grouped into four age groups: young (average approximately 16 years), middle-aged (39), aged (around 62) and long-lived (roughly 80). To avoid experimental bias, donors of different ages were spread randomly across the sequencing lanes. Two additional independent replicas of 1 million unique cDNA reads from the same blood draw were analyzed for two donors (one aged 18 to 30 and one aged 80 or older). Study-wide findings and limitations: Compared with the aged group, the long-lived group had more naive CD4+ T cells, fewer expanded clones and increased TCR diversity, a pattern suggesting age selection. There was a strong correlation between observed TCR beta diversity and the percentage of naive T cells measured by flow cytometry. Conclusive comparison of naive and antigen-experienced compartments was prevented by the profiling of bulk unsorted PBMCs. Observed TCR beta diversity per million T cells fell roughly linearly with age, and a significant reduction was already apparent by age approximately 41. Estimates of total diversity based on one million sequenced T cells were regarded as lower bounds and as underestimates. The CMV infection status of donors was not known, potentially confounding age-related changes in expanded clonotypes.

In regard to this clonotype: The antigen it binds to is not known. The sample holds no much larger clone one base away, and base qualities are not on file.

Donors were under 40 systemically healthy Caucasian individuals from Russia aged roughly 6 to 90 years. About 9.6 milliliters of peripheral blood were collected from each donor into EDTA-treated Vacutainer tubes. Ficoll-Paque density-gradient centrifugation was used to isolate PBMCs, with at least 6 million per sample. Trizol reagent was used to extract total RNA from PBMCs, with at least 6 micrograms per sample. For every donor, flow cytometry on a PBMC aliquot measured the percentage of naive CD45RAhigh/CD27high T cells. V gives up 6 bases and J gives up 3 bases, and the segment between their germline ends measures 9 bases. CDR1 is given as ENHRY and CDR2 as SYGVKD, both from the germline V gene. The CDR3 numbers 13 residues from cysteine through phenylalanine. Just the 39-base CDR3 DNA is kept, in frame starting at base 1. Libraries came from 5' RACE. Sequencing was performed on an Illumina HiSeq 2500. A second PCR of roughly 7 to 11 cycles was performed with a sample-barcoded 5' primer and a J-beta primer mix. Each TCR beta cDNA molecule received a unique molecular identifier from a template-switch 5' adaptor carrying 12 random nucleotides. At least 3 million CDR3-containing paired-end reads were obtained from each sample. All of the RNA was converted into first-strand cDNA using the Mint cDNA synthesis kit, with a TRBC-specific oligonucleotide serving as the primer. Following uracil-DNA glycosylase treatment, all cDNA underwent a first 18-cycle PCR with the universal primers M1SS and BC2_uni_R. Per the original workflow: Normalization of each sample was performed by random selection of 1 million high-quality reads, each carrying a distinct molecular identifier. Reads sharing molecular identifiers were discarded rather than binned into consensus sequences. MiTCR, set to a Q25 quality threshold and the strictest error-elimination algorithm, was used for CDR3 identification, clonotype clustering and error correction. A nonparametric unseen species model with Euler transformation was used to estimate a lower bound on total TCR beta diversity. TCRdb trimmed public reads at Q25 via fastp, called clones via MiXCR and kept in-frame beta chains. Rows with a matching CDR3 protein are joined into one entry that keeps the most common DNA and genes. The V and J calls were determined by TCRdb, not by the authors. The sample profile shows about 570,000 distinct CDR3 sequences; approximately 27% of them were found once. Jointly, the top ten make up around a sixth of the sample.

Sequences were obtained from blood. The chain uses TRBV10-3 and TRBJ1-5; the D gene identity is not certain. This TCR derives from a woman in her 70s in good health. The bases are TGTGCCATCAGGGAACAGCCCAATCAGCCCCAGCATTTT. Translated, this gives CAIREQPNQPQHF.